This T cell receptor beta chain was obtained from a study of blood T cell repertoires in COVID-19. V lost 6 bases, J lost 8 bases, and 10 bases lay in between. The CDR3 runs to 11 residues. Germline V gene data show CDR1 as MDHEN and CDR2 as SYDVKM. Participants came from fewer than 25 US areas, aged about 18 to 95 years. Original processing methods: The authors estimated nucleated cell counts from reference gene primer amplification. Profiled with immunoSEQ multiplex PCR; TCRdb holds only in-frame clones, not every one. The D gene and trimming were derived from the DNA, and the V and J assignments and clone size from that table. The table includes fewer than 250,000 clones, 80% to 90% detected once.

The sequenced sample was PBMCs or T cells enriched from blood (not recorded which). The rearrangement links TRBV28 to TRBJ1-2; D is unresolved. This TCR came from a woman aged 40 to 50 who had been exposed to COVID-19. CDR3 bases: TGTGCCAGCAGACAGCCAGAGGGCTACACCTTC. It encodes CASRQPEGYTF.